The clone carrying this TCR beta chain occurred a few times. Antigen: not known. The junction differs from germline at one of its ends, possibly a read error. The data were taken from a study of T cell repertoires in cytomegalovirus infection. Across the study: Public signatures in TCR beta pointed to CMV infection and matching HLA type.

The germline gives CDR1 LNHDA, CDR2 SQIVND (reference sequence). The CDR3 length is 14 residues. TCRdb independently ran MiXCR on the reads; one entry per CDR3 protein. Among 85,000 to 120,000 distinct CDR3 sequences listed, 16% were seen once. General study points: Accumulated public TCR beta family frequency recognized individuals carrying CMV together with the relevant HLA. Predominance within the ex vivo response was attributable to HLA-C-restricted CMV-specific TCR beta clonotypes.

Sequenced input: PBMCs. The receptor's source is a human donor in good health (CMV status not recorded). Some clones in this sample may be carry-over from other donors' samples. This chain connects TRBV19 to TRBJ2-5, with 8 bases matching TRBD1. In nucleotides, the CDR3 is TGTGCCAGTAGTCGACAGGGGTACCAGGAGACCCAGTACTTC. It translates to CASSRQGYQETQYF. Based on the CDR3 plus reference TRBV19 and TRBJ2-5, the full variable domain is DGGITQSPKYLFRKEGQNVTLSCEQNLNHDAMYWYRQDPGQGLRLIYYSQIVNDFQKGDIAEGYSVSREKKESFPLTVTSAQKNPTAFYLCASSRQGYQETQYFGPGTRLLVL.